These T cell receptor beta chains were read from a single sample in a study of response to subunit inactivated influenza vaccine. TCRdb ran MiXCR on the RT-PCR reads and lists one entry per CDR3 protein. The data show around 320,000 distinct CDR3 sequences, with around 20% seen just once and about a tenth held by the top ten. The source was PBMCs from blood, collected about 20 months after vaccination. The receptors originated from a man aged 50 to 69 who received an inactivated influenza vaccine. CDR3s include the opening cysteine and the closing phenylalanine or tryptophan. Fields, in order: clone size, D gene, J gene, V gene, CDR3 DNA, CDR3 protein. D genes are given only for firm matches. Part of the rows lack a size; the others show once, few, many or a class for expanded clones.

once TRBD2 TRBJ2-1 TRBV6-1 TGTGCCAGCAGCGCAACCGGGACTACGTATTCTAGATCCTACAATGAGCAGTTCTTC CASSATGTTYSRSYNEQFF
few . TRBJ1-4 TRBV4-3 TGCGCCAGCAGCCAAGAAGGAGGGGCCCTCGGTGAAAAACTGTTTTTT CASSQEGGALGEKLFF
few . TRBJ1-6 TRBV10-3 TGTGCCATCAGTGGAGACGTGGGGAATTCACCCCTCCACTTT CAISGDVGNSPLHF
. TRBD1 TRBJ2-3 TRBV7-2 TGTGCCAGCAGCTTAGTAGTCAGGGGGTTCACAGATACGCAGTATTTT CASSLVVRGFTDTQYF
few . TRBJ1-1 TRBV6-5 TGTGCCAGCAGTTACTCGAGACCCAGAGTGACAGCATCCACTGAAGCTTTCTTT CASSYSRPRVTASTEAFF
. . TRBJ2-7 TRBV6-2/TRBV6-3 TGTGCCAGCAGTCTGGGACGGGGAACCTACGAGCAGTACTTC CASSLGRGTYEQYF
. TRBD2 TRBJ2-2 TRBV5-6 TGTGCCAGCAGCTTGTTTTACCGGGGACTAGCGGGAAGGAGCGCCGGGGAGCTGTTTTTT CASSLFYRGLAGRSAGELFF
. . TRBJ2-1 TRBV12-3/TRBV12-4 TGTGCCAGCAGTTTTTCGCTACAGGGACTTTATTTC CASSFSLQGLYF
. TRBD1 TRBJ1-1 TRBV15 TGTGCCACCAGCAGAGATCAGGTTCAGGGGGTGGTCACTGAAGCTTTCTTT CATSRDQVQGVVTEAFF
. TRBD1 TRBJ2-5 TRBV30 TGTGCCTGGAGTGATGGGACAGGGAAAGAGACCCAGTACTTC CAWSDGTGKETQYF
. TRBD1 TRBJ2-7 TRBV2 TGTGCCAGCAGGACCGGGACAGCGGTAACCTACGAGCAGTACTTC CASRTGTAVTYEQYF
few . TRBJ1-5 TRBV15 TGTGCCACCAGCAGAGATAACGGTCAGCCCCAGCATTTT CATSRDNGQPQHF
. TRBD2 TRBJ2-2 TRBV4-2 TGTGCCAGCAGCCAACGGACTAGCGGGGGGGCTTCTGCCGGGGAGCTGTTTTTT CASSQRTSGGASAGELFF
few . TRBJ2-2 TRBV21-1 TGTGCCAGCAGCAAGAGTTACGGCACCGGGGAGCTGTTTTTT CASSKSYGTGELFF
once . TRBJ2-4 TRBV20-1 TGCAGTGTACGGCGGGACTTAACATTGGCCAAAAACATTCAGTACTTC CSVRRDLTLAKNIQYF
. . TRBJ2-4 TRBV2 TGTGCCAGCAGTGACTCGCTCGGGGCCCGGCACTTC CASSDSLGARHF
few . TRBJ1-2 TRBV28 TGTGCCAGCAGTTCCCGGGGCGCGGGGCCCTATGGCTACACCTTC CASSSRGAGPYGYTF